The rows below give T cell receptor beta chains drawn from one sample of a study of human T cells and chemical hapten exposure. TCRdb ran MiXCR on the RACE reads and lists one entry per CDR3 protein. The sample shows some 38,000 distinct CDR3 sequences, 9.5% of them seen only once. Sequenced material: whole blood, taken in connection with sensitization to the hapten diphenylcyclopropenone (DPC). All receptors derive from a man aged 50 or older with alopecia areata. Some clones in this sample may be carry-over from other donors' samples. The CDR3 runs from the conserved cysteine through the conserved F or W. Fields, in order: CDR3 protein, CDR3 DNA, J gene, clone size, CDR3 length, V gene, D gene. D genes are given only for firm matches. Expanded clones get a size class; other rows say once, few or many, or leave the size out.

CSVLSGRAADTQYF TGCAGCGTCCTAAGCGGGAGGGCGGCAGATACGCAGTATTTT TRBJ2-3 many 14 TRBV29-1 TRBD2
CASSLTSLAGGEQFF TGTGCCAGCAGCTTAACCTCGCTAGCGGGCGGTGAGCAGTTCTTC TRBJ2-1 many 15 TRBV7-3 TRBD2
CASSTGYPPSRLYGYEQYF TGTGCCAGCAGCACCGGCTATCCCCCGTCGCGATTGTATGGCTACGAGCAGTACTTC TRBJ2-7 few 19 TRBV27 -
CASSLGRGNEAFF TGCGCCAGCAGTCTCGGACGGGGAAATGAAGCTTTCTTT TRBJ1-1 many 13 TRBV10-2 -
CASSLFSTAPYEQYF TGTGCCAGCAGTTTATTCAGTACGGCACCCTACGAGCAGTACTTC TRBJ2-7 few 15 TRBV27 -
CASSFRGSSGKSYNEQFF TGTGCCAGCAGCTTTCGAGGGTCTAGCGGGAAATCCTACAATGAGCAGTTCTTC TRBJ2-1 many 18 TRBV7-2 TRBD2
CSATPTGQEHTGELFF TGCAGCGCAACCCCCACCGGACAGGAGCACACCGGGGAGCTGTTTTTT TRBJ2-2 few 16 TRBV29-1 TRBD1
CASSTQRLSQYF TGTGCCAGCAGCACCCAGCGATTGTCCCAGTACTTC TRBJ2-5 many 12 TRBV7-9 -
CASSPRENIQYF TGTGCCAGCAGTCCAAGGGAAAACATTCAGTACTTC TRBJ2-4 few 12 TRBV7-9 -
CSAGETTEAFF TGCAGCGCCGGGGAGACCACTGAAGCTTTCTTT TRBJ1-1 - 11 TRBV29-1 -
CSVATTGGNEQFF TGCAGCGTCGCTACGACAGGGGGTAATGAGCAGTTCTTC TRBJ2-1 many 13 TRBV29-1 TRBD1
CASRAGLAAYNEQFF TGTGCCAGTAGGGCGGGACTAGCGGCCTACAATGAGCAGTTCTTC TRBJ2-1 many 15 TRBV19 TRBD2
CATSGPGQGKTEAFF TGTGCCACCAGTGGGCCGGGACAGGGGAAGACTGAAGCTTTCTTT TRBJ1-1 few 15 TRBV24-1 TRBD1
CAWSKGSFLYGYTF TGTGCCTGGAGTAAGGGGTCCTTTCTCTATGGCTACACCTTC TRBJ1-2 few 14 TRBV30 -
CASSKGQGSSYEQYF TGTGCCAGCAGTAAGGGACAGGGGAGCTCCTACGAGCAGTACTTC TRBJ2-7 many 15 TRBV27 TRBD1
CSARERLPNTEAFF TGCAGTGCTAGAGAAAGACTACCGAACACTGAAGCTTTCTTT TRBJ1-1 many 14 TRBV20-1 -
CASSQTGPDTQYF TGTGCCAGCAGCCAGACAGGGCCAGATACGCAGTATTTT TRBJ2-3 many 13 TRBV7-9 TRBD1
CASSFQGDTQYF TGTGCCAGCAGCTTTCAGGGAGATACGCAGTATTTT TRBJ2-3 few 12 TRBV7-2 -
CASSAGGPQHF TGTGCCAGCAGTGCGGGAGGCCCCCAGCATTTT TRBJ1-5 many 11 TRBV27 -
CAWSRDSRTEAFF TGTGCCTGGAGCCGGGACAGCCGCACTGAAGCTTTCTTT TRBJ1-1 - 13 TRBV30 TRBD1
CASSLGGGTGNTIYF TGCGCCAGCAGCTTGGGAGGGGGCACAGGAAACACCATATATTTT TRBJ1-3 - 15 TRBV5-1 TRBD1
CASSLLLESPLHF TGTGCCAGCAGTCTCCTCCTAGAGTCACCCCTCCACTTT TRBJ1-6 - 13 TRBV12-3/TRBV12-4 -
CSVGRQGSSTEAFF TGCAGCGTTGGACGACAGGGGTCGTCCACTGAAGCTTTCTTT TRBJ1-1 many 14 TRBV29-1 TRBD1
CSARILMEAFF TGCAGTGCTAGAATCCTGATGGAAGCTTTCTTT TRBJ1-1 - 11 TRBV20-1 -
CAWSRDSYNEQFF TGTGCCTGGAGTAGGGACTCCTACAATGAGCAGTTCTTC TRBJ2-1 many 13 TRBV30 -
CASSFSVAGLAGGSAYNEQFF TGTGCCAGCAGTTTCAGCGTCGCGGGACTAGCGGGAGGGAGCGCCTACAATGAGCAGTTCTTC TRBJ2-1 many 21 TRBV12-3/TRBV12-4 TRBD2
CSVAPRLARGYYNEQFF TGCAGCGTTGCGCCCCGACTAGCGCGGGGCTACTACAATGAGCAGTTCTTC TRBJ2-1 few 17 TRBV29-1 TRBD2
CASSLVRTGLSMNTEAFF TGTGCCAGCAGCTTAGTTAGGACAGGGCTCTCCATGAACACTGAAGCTTTCTTT TRBJ1-1 many 18 TRBV7-2 TRBD1
CASSLSGRYEQYF TGTGCCAGCAGCTTAAGTGGGCGCTACGAGCAGTACTTC TRBJ2-7 many 13 TRBV7-3 -
CASSLDRVKAGNTIYF TGTGCCAGCAGCTTAGACAGGGTAAAGGCTGGAAACACCATATATTTT TRBJ1-3 few 16 TRBV7-6 -
CASSRSGTTSDQPQHF TGTGCCAGCAGCCGTTCGGGTACCACCAGCGATCAGCCCCAGCATTTT TRBJ1-5 - 16 TRBV21-1 -
CASSPDYPYEQYF TGCGCCAGCAGCCCTGACTACCCCTACGAGCAGTACTTC TRBJ2-7 few 13 TRBV5-1 -
CASSLDLPGAETGELFF TGTGCCAGCAGCTTAGATCTCCCGGGAGCGGAAACCGGGGAGCTGTTTTTT TRBJ2-2 - 17 TRBV11-2 -
CASSLGGAGDYEQYF TGTGCCAGCAGCTTAGGAGGAGCAGGGGACTACGAGCAGTACTTC TRBJ2-7 many 15 TRBV7-2 -
CASGLEVRNFNEQFF TGTGCTAGTGGTTTGGAAGTCCGAAACTTCAATGAGCAGTTCTTC TRBJ2-1 many 15 TRBV12-5 -
CASGRQGPSPLHF TGTGCCAGCGGAAGACAGGGGCCGTCACCCCTCCACTTT TRBJ1-6 few 13 TRBV28 TRBD1
CASSPFEGTGELFF TGTGCCAGCAGCCCGTTTGAGGGGACCGGGGAGCTGTTTTTT TRBJ2-2 many 14 TRBV11-2 -
CSARATSRGPYEQYF TGCAGTGCTAGAGCGACTTCGCGGGGGCCCTACGAGCAGTACTTC TRBJ2-7 - 15 TRBV20-1 -
CSVRDTQQNSGNTIYF TGCAGCGTCAGGGACACCCAACAAAACTCTGGAAACACCATATATTTT TRBJ1-3 many 16 TRBV29-1 -
CASRLGGQGGAEAFF TGTGCCAGCAGATTAGGGGGACAGGGCGGGGCTGAAGCTTTCTTT TRBJ1-1 few 15 TRBV28 TRBD1
CSARDNVLAGRNEQFF TGCAGTGCTAGAGATAATGTACTAGCGGGACGTAATGAGCAGTTCTTC TRBJ2-1 few 16 TRBV20-1 TRBD2
CASQGISSGNTIYF TGTGCCTCACAGGGGATAAGCTCTGGAAACACCATATATTTT TRBJ1-3 many 14 TRBV30 TRBD1
CASSESPTASGNTIYF TGCGCCAGCAGTGAGTCGCCGACAGCCTCTGGAAACACCATATATTTT TRBJ1-3 few 16 TRBV10-2 -
CASSYSSGTLAAYYNEQFF TGTGCCAGCAGTTACTCGTCCGGGACTCTAGCGGCCTACTACAATGAGCAGTTCTTC TRBJ2-1 - 19 TRBV6-5 TRBD2
CASSQGSGQGGEKLFF TGTGCCAGTAGTCAAGGCTCTGGCCAGGGGGGGGAAAAACTGTTTTTT TRBJ1-4 many 16 TRBV19 TRBD1
CASSFTDRAAQYF TGTGCCAGCAGCTTTACGGACAGGGCGGCCCAGTACTTC TRBJ2-5 - 13 TRBV7-3 TRBD1
CASSLGQNQPQHF TGTGCCAGCAGCCTGGGCCAAAATCAGCCCCAGCATTTT TRBJ1-5 many 13 TRBV12-3/TRBV12-4 -
CASRGDRRGNQPQHF TGTGCCAGCAGGGGGGACAGAAGGGGCAATCAGCCCCAGCATTTT TRBJ1-5 few 15 TRBV28 TRBD1
CASSLYYGTNYEQYF TGCGCCAGCAGCTTGTATTATGGAACCAACTACGAGCAGTACTTC TRBJ2-7 - 15 TRBV5-1 -
CASSPAGQHYGYTF TGTGCCAGCAGCCCAGCGGGACAGCACTATGGCTACACCTTC TRBJ1-2 - 14 TRBV3-1 TRBD1
CSVDGREVWEQFF TGCAGCGTTGATGGGCGGGAGGTGTGGGAGCAGTTCTTC TRBJ2-1 many 13 TRBV29-1 TRBD2
CASMSGAASYGYTF TGTGCCAGCATGTCAGGGGCCGCGAGCTATGGCTACACCTTC TRBJ1-2 few 14 TRBV25-1 -
CSVEGLGEQFF TGCAGCGTTGAGGGTTTGGGTGAGCAGTTCTTC TRBJ2-1 - 11 TRBV29-1 -
CASGRDVNQPQHF TGTGCCAGCGGCCGGGATGTCAATCAGCCCCAGCATTTT TRBJ1-5 many 13 TRBV2 -
CSVDVGEGLIGEQFF TGCAGCGTTGACGTGGGGGAGGGCCTCATTGGCGAGCAGTTCTTC TRBJ2-1 few 15 TRBV29-1 TRBD2
CSATTGTSIHEQFF TGCAGTGCTACAACCGGGACTAGCATCCATGAGCAGTTCTTC TRBJ2-1 many 14 TRBV20-1 TRBD2